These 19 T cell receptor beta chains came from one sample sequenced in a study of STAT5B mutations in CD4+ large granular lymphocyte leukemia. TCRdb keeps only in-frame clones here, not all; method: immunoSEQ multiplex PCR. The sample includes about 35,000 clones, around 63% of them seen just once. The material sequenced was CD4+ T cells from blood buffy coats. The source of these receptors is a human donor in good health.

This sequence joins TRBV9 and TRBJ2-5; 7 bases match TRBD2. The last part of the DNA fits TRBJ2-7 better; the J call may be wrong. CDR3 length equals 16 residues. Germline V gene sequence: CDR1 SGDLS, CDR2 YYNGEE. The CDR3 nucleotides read TGTGCCAGCAGCGCCCGGGGAGGGGAGTCCTACTACGAGCAGTACTTC. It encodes CASSARGGESYYEQYF.

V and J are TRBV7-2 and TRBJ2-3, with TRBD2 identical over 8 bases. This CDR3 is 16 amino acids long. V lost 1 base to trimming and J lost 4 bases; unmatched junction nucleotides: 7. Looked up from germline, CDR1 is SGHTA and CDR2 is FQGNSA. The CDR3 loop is CASSLVLAAISDTQYF. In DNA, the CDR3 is TGTGCCAGCAGCTTAGTACTAGCGGCGATCTCAGATACGCAGTATTTT.

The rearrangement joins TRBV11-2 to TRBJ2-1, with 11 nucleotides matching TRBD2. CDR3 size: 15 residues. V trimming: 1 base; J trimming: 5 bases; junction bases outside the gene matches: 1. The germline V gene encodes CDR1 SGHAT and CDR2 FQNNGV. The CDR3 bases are TGTGCCAGCAGCTTAGGGGGACTAGCGGACAATGAGCAGTTCTTC. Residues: CASSLGGLADNEQFF.

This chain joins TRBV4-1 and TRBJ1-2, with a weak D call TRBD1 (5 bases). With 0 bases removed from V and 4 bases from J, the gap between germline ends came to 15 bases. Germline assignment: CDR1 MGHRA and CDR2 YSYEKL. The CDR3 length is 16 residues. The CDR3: CASSQDLGRVGYGYTF. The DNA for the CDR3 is TGCGCCAGCAGCCAAGATCTGGGCAGGGTAGGCTATGGCTACACCTTC.

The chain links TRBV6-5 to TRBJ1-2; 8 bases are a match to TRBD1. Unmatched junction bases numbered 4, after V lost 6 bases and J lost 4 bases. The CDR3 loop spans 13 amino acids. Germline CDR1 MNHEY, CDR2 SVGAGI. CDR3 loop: CASRPGQAYGYTF. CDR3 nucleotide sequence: TGTGCCAGCAGGCCGGGACAGGCCTATGGCTACACCTTC.

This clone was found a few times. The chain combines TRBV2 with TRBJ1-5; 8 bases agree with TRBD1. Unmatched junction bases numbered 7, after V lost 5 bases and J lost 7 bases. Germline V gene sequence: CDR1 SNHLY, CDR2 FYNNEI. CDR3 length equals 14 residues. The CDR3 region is CASSSQGAGQPQHF. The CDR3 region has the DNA TGTGCCAGCAGTAGCCAGGGGGCCGGGCAGCCCCAGCATTTT.

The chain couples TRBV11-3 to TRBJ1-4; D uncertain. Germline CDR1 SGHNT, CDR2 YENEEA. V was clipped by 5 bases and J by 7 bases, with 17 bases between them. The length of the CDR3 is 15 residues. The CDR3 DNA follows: TGTGCCAGCAGCGCGACGGCCCAACCGAGTGAAAAACTGTTTTTT. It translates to CASSATAQPSEKLFF.

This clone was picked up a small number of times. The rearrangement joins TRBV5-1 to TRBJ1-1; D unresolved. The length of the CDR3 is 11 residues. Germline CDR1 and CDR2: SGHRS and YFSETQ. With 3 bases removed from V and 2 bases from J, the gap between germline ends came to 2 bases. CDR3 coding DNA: TGCGCCAGCAGCTCCAACACTGAAGCTTTCTTT. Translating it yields CASSSNTEAFF.

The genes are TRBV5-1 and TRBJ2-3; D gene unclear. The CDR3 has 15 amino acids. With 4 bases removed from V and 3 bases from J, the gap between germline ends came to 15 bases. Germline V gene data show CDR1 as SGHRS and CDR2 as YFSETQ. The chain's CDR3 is CASSPLGSGTDTQYF. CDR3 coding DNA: TGCGCCAGCAGCCCATTAGGGTCGGGTACAGATACGCAGTATTTT.

The CDR3 bases are TGTGCCAGCAGCTTGGGCTTTGGGGTCTATGGCTACACCTTC. Protein: CASSLGFGVYGYTF. V and J are TRBV7-9 and TRBJ1-2, with D hard to call. The CDR3 has 14 amino acids. The V gene lost 3 bases and the J gene lost 4 bases, with 12 bases spanning the gap. Germline V lookup: CDR1 SEHNR, CDR2 FQNEAQ (reference sequence).

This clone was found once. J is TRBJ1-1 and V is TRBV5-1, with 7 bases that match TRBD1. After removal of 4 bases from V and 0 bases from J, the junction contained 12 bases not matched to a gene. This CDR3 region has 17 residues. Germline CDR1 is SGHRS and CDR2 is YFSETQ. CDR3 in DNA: TGCGCCAGCAGCCCTGGGACAGATCTCTCCATGAACACTGAAGCTTTCTTT. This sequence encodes CASSPGTDLSMNTEAFF. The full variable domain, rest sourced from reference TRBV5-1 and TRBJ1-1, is KAGVTQTPRYLIKTRGQQVTLSCSPISGHRSVSWYQQTPGQGLQFLFEYFSETQRNKGNFPGRFSGRQFSNSRSEMNVSTLELGDSALYLCASSPGTDLSMNTEAFFGQGTRLTVV.

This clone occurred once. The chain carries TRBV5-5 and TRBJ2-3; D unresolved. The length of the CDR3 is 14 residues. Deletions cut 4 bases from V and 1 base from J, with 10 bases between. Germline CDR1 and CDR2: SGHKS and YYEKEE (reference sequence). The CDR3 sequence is CASSRQPGTDTQYF. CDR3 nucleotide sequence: TGTGCCAGCAGCAGGCAACCGGGCACAGATACGCAGTATTTT.

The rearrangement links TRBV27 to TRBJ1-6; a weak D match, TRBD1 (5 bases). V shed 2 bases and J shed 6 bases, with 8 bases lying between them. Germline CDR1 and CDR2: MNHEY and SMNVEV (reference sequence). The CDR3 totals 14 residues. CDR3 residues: CASSLVQGNSPLHF. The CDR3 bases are TGTGCCAGCAGTTTAGTGCAGGGTAATTCACCCCTCCACTTT.

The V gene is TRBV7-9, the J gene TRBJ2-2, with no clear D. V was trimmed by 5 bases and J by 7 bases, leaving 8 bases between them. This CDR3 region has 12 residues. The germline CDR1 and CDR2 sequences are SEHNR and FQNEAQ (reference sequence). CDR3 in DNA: TGTGCCAGCAGCCCCGAACTCGGGGAGCTGTTTTTT. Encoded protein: CASSPELGELFF.

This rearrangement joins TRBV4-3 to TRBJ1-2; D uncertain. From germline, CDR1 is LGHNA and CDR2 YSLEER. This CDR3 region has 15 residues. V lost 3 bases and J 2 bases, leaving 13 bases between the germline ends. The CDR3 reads CASSQGGRYNYGYTF. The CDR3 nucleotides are TGCGCCAGCAGCCAGGGTGGTCGGTACAACTATGGCTACACCTTC.

The CDR3 protein is CASSPRGSADTQYF. The CDR3 DNA sequence: TGCGCCAGCAGCCCCCGGGGTAGCGCAGATACGCAGTATTTT. The rearrangement uses TRBV5-1 and TRBJ2-3; D is possibly TRBD2 (5 bases). CDR1 and CDR2 from the germline V gene are SGHRS and YFSETQ. V lost 4 bases and J 4 bases, leaving 13 bases between the germline ends. This CDR3 is built from 14 residues.

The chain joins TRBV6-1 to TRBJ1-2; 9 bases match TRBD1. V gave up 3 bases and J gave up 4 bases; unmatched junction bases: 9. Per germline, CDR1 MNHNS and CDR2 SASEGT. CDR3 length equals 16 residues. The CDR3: CASSDYPKTGGYGYTF. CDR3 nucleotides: TGTGCCAGCAGTGACTACCCAAAGACAGGGGGCTATGGCTACACCTTC.

The CDR3 DNA is TGTGCCAGCAGCCGCGGGACGCGGGGAACTGAAGCTTTCTTT. Translating it yields CASSRGTRGTEAFF. The chain couples TRBV2 to TRBJ1-1, with D maybe TRBD1 (5 bases). The CDR3 totals 14 residues. V gave up 6 bases and J gave up 5 bases, with 16 bases separating them. The germline V gene encodes CDR1 SNHLY and CDR2 FYNNEI.

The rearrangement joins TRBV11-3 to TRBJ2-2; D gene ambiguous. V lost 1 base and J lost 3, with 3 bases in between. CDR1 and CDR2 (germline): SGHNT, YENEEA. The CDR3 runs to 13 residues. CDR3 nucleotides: TGTGCCAGCAGCTTAGGATACACCGGGGAGCTGTTTTTT. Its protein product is CASSLGYTGELFF.